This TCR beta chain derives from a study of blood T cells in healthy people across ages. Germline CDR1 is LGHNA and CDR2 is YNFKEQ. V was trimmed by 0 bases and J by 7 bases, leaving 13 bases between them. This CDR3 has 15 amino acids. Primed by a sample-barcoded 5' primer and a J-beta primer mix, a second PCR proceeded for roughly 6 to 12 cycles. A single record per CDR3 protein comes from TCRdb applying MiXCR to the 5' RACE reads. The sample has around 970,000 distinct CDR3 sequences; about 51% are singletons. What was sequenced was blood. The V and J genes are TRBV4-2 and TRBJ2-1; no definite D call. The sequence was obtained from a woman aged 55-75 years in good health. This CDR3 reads CASSQEPLHSNEQFF. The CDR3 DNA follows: TGTGCCAGCAGCCAAGAGCCGTTGCACTCAAATGAGCAGTTCTTC.